Listed below are T cell receptor beta chains from one sample, sequenced in a study of shared clonotypes between healthy human individuals. Libraries were prepared by immunoSEQ multiplex PCR; TCRdb keeps only in-frame clonotypes and omits some of them. The sample contains 2 million to 2.5 million clones, 90% to 95% of which appear only once. The sample comprised naive CD4+ T cells sorted from blood. The receptors stem from a man between 18 and 29 years old in good health. CDR3s include the opening cysteine and the closing phenylalanine or tryptophan. D genes are given only for firm matches.

V gene	D gene	J gene	CDR3 protein	CDR3 DNA
TRBV30	TRBD2	TRBJ2-1	CAWGLAGVYEQFF	TGTGCCTGGGGACTAGCGGGAGTATATGAGCAGTTCTTC
TRBV10-3	.	TRBJ2-5	CAISGGETQYF	TGTGCCATCAGTGGAGGAGAGACCCAGTACTTC
TRBV27	.	TRBJ2-7	CASSLSGTSYEQYF	TGTGCCAGCAGTTTATCGGGAACCTCCTACGAGCAGTACTTC
TRBV2	.	TRBJ1-1	CASSDRVTMNTEAFF	TGTGCCAGCAGTGACAGGGTTACGATGAACACTGAAGCTTTCTTT
TRBV5-1	.	TRBJ1-4	CASSLNQGENEKLFF	TGCGCCAGCAGCTTGAACCAGGGAGAGAATGAAAAACTGTTTTTT
TRBV19	.	TRBJ2-4	CASSMVGDIQYF	TGTGCCAGTAGTATGGTGGGGGACATTCAGTACTTC
TRBV30	.	TRBJ2-5	CAWSVQATQYF	TGTGCCTGGAGTGTACAAGCAACCCAGTACTTC
TRBV7-6	.	TRBJ2-7	CASSLETGSSSYEQYF	TGTGCCAGCAGCTTAGAAACGGGCTCGAGCTCCTACGAGCAGTACTTC
TRBV11-2	.	TRBJ1-4	CASSLGVAGEKLFF	TGTGCCAGCAGCTTAGGGGTTGCGGGGGAAAAACTGTTTTTT
TRBV4-2	.	TRBJ2-5	CASSQESGYQETQYF	TGTGCCAGCAGCCAAGAGTCAGGGTACCAAGAGACCCAGTACTTC
TRBV6-1	TRBD1	TRBJ1-2	CASSPDRGLRGYTF	TGTGCCAGCAGCCCCGACAGGGGGCTTCGAGGCTACACCTTC
TRBV10-2	.	TRBJ2-3	CASSEQKDTQYF	TGCGCCAGCAGTGAGCAAAAAGATACGCAGTATTTT
TRBV6-5	TRBD1	TRBJ2-5	CASSSRDRGTQETQYF	TGTGCCAGCAGTTCCCGGGACAGGGGTACCCAAGAGACCCAGTACTTC
TRBV28	.	TRBJ1-2	CASSLLSASYGYTF	TGTGCCAGCAGTTTACTGTCAGCCAGCTATGGCTACACCTTC
TRBV6-1	.	TRBJ2-7	CASSLHWGSYEQYF	TGTGCCAGCAGTCTCCATTGGGGTTCCTACGAGCAGTACTTC
TRBV6-1	TRBD1	TRBJ1-2	CASRDRGYYGYTF	TGTGCCAGCAGGGACAGGGGTTACTATGGCTACACCTTC
TRBV18	TRBD1	TRBJ2-5	CASSPLGQAQETQYF	TGTGCCAGCTCACCACTCGGACAGGCCCAAGAGACCCAGTACTTC
TRBV6-5	TRBD2	TRBJ2-7	CASSRDYRREQYF	TGTGCCAGCAGCCGGGACTACAGGAGAGAGCAGTACTTC
TRBV6-5	TRBD1	TRBJ2-7	CASSYSGTGPYQQYF	TGTGCCAGCAGTTACTCGGGGACAGGACCCTACCAGCAGTACTTC
TRBV6-1	.	TRBJ1-5	CAASRYSNQPQHF	TGTGCCGCGAGCCGTTATAGCAATCAGCCCCAGCATTTT